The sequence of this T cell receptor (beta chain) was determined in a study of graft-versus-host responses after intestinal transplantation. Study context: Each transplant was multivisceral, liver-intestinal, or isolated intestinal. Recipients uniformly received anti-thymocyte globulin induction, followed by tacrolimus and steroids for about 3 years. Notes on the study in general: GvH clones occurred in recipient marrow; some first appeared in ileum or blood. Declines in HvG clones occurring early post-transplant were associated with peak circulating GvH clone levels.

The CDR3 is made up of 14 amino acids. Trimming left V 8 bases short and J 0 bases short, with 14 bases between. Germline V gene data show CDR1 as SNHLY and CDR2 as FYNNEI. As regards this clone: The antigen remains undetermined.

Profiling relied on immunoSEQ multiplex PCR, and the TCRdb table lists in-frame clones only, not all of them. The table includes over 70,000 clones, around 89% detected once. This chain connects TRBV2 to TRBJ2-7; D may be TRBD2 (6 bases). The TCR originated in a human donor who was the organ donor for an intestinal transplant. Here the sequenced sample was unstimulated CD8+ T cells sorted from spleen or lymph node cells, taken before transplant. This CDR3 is CASGRGASSYEQYV. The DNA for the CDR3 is TGTGCCAGCGGGCGGGGAGCCAGCTCCTACGAGCAGTACGTC.